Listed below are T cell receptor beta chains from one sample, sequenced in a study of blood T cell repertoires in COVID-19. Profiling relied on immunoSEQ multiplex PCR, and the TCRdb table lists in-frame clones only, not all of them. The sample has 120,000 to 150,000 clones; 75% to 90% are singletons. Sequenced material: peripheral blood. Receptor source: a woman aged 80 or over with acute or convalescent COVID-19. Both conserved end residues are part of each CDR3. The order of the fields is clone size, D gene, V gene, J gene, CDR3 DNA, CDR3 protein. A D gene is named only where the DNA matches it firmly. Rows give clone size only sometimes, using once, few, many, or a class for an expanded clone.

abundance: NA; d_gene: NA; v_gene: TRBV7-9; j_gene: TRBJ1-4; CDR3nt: TGTGCCAGCAGCTCCTCGGGGGGCAGGGAAAAACTGTTTTTT; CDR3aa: CASSSSGGREKLFF
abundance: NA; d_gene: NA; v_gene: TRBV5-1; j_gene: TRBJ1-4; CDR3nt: TGCGCCAGCAGCTTCGGGGTAGGTGGTGAAAAACTGTTTTTT; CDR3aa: CASSFGVGGEKLFF
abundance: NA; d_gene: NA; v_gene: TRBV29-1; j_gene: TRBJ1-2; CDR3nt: TGCAGCGTGGGGGCCCGGGGGAGGGGCGGCTACACCTTC; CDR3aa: CSVGARGRGGYTF
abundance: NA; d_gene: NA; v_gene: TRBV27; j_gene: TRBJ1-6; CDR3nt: TGTGCCAGCAGTTGGGGACACTCCTATAATTCACCCCTCCACTTT; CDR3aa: CASSWGHSYNSPLHF
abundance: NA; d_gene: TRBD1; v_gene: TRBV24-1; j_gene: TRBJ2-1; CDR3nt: TGTGCCACCAGTCTGACAGGGGTTCAGGCTATGTTCTTC; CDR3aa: CATSLTGVQAMFF
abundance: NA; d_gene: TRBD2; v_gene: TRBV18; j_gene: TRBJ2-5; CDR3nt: TGTGCCAGCTCACCCCTGACGAGCGGGGGGACTCAAGAGACCCAGTACTTC; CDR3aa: CASSPLTSGGTQETQYF
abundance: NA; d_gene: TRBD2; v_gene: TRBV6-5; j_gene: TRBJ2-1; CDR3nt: TGTGCCAGCAGTCCCCAAGGCGGGGGATACAATGAGCAGTTCTTC; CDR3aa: CASSPQGGGYNEQFF
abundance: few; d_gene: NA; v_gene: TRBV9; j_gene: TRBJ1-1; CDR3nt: TGTGCCAGCAGCTCCCAAGTGGAGGACACTGAAGCTTTCTTT; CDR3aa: CASSSQVEDTEAFF
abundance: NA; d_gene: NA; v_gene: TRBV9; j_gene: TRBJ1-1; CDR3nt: TGTGCCAGCAGCGTAGTCGGACAAACGAACACTGAAGCTTTCTTT; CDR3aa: CASSVVGQTNTEAFF
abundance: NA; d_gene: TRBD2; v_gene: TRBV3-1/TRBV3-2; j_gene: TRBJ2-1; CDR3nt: TGTGCCAGCAGCCAAGATCTCTCGCGGGGGGGTTTTCATGAGCAGTTCTTC; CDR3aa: CASSQDLSRGGFHEQFF
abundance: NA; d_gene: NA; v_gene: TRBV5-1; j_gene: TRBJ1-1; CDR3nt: TGCGCCAGCAGCTTGGGGGGCATGAACACTGAAGCTTTCTTT; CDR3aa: CASSLGGMNTEAFF
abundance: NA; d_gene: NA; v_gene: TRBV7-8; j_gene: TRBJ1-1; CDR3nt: TGTGCCAGCAGCAACCTAAGAGGAGGTAACACTGAAGCTTTCTTT; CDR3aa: CASSNLRGGNTEAFF
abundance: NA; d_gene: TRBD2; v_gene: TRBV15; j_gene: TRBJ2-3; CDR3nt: TGTGCCACCAGCAGAGATCGCAGCGGGGGCGCAGATACGCAGTATTTT; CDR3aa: CATSRDRSGGADTQYF
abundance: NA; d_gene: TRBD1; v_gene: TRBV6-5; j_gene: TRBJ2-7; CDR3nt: TGTGCCAGCAGCAGACAGGGGTATGCCTACGAGCAGTACTTC; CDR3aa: CASSRQGYAYEQYF
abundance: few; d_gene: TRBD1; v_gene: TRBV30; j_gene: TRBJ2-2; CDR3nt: TGTGCCTGGGGGGACAGGGGATACACCGGGGAGCTGTTTTTT; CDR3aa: CAWGDRGYTGELFF
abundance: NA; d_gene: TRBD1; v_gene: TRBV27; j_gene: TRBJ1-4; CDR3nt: TGTGCCAGCAGGGGACAGGGAATTGAAAAACTGTTTTTT; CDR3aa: CASRGQGIEKLFF
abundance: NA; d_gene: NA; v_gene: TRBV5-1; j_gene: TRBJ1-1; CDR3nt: TGCGCCAGCAGCCCCAGGGGGAACACTGAAGCTTTCTTT; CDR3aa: CASSPRGNTEAFF
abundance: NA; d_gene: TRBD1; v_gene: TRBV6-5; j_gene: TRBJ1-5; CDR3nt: TGTGCCAGCCGGACAGGAAATCAGCCCCAGCATTTT; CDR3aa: CASRTGNQPQHF
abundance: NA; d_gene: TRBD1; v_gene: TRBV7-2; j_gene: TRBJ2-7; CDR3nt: TGTGCCAGCAGCCTAGGGAGGTCGGGACAGGGGTGGTACTTC; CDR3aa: CASSLGRSGQGWYF
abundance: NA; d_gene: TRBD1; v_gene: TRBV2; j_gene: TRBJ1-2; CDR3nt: TGTGCCAGCAGTGACCCAAACTCCGGGACAGGGGAGGGTGGCTACACCTTC; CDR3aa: CASSDPNSGTGEGGYTF
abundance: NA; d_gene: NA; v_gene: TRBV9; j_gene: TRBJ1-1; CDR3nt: TGTGCCAGCAGCGTAGTTTCTCAGGGGACGACTGAAGCTTTCTTT; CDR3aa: CASSVVSQGTTEAFF
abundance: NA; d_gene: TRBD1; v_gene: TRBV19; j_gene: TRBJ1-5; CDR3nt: TGTGCCAGTAGTCCTCCGGGGGGCAGGGGGCATCAGCCCCAGCATTTT; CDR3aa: CASSPPGGRGHQPQHF
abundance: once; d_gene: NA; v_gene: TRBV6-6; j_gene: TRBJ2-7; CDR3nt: TGTGCCAGCCTCCAAGGCTGGGGAGGCGGGGAGCAGTACTTC; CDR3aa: CASLQGWGGGEQYF
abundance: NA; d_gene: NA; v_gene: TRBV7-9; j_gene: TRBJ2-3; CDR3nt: TGTGCCAGCAGCCTAAGGGAGTTCACAGATACGCAGTATTTT; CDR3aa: CASSLREFTDTQYF
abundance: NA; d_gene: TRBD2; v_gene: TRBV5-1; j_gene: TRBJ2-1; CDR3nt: TGCGCCAGCAGCTTGGTTCGGGGGGTAAGGGGCCAGTTCTTC; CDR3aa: CASSLVRGVRGQFF
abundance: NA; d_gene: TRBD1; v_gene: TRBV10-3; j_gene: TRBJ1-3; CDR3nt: TGTGCCACGGGACAGGGATTCTCTGGAAACACCATATATTTT; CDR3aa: CATGQGFSGNTIYF
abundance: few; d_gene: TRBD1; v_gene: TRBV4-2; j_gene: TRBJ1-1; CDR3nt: TGTGCCAGCAGCCACGATGGGACAGGGCCCACTGAAGCTTTCTTT; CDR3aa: CASSHDGTGPTEAFF
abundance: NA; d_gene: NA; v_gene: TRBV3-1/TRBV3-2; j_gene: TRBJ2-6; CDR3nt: TGTGCCAGCAGCCCAACGCAGGGGCGACCGCCTGGGGCCAACGTCCTGACTTTC; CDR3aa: CASSPTQGRPPGANVLTF
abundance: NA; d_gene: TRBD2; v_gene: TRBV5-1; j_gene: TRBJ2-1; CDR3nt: TGCGCCAGCAGCTTCTCTGGCGGGGGGGACAATGAGCAGTTCTTC; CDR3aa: CASSFSGGGDNEQFF
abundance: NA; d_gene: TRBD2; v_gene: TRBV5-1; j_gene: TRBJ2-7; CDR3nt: TGCGCCAGCAGCTTCGGTAGCGGGGGGGCGGAGCAGTACTTC; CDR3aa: CASSFGSGGAEQYF
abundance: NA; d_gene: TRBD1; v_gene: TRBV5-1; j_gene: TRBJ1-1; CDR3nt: TGCGCCAGCAGCCCGCAGGGGGGGAACACTGAAGCTTTCTTT; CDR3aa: CASSPQGGNTEAFF
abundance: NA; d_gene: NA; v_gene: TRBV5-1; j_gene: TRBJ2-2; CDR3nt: TGCGCCAGCAGCGCCGTAGCGAACACCGGGGAGCTGTTTTTT; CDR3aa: CASSAVANTGELFF
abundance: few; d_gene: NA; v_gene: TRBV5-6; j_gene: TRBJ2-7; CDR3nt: TGTGCCAGCAGCTTGGTTGGGGGGACGGTCTCACTATACGAGCAGTACTTC; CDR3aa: CASSLVGGTVSLYEQYF
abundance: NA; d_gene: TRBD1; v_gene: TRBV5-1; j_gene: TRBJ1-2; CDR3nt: TGCGCCAGCAGCCTAACAGGGGACTATGGCTACACCTTC; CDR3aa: CASSLTGDYGYTF
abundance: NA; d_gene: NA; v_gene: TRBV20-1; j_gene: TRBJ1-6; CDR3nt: TGCAGTGCTAGTACAGGGCTCAATTCACCCCTCCACTTT; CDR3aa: CSASTGLNSPLHF
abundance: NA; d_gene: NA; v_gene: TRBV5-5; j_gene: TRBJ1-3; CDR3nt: TGTGCCAGCAGCCTACAGGCCCACTCTGGAAACACCATATATTTT; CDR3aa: CASSLQAHSGNTIYF
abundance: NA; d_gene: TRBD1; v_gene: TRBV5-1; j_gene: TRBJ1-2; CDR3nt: TGCGCCAGCAGCTTGGGCGAACAGACAGGGGGCACGGATGGCTACACCTTC; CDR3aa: CASSLGEQTGGTDGYTF
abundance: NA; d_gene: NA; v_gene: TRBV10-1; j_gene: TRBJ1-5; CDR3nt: TGCGCCAGGGGGGCAGGGTATAGCAATCAGCCCCAGCATTTT; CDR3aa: CARGAGYSNQPQHF
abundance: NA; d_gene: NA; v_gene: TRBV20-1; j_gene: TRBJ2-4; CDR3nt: TGCAGTGCTAGAGACAGGGAGGTTCAGTACTTC; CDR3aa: CSARDREVQYF
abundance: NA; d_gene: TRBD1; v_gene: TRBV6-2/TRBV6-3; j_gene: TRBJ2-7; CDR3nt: TGTGCCAGCAGCCAGGGGGCTTACGAGCAGTACTTC; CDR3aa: CASSQGAYEQYF